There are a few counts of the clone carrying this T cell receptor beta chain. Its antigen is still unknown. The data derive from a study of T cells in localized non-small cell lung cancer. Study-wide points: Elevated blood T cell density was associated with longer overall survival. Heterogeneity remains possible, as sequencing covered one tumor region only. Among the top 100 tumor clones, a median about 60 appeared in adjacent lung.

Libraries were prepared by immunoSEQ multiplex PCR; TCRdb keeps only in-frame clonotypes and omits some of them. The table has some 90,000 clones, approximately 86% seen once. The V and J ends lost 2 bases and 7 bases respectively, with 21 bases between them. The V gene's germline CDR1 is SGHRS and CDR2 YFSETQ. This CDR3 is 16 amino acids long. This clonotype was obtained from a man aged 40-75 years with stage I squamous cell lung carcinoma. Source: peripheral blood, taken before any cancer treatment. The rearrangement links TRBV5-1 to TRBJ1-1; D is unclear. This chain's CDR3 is CASSLGPSKAGVEAFF. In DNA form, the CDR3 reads TGCGCCAGCAGCTTAGGACCATCAAAGGCGGGAGTTGAAGCTTTCTTT.